Presented here are 7 T cell receptor beta chains from one specimen sequenced in a study of shared clonotypes between healthy human individuals. The method was immunoSEQ multiplex PCR; TCRdb's version includes in-frame clones alone and lacks a portion of them. The sample gives 550,000 to 700,000 clones, around 78% of which show up once; under 2% is in the top ten. Sequencing was carried out using memory CD4+ T cells sorted from blood. Described subset: CD45RA-negative fraction. The receptor set was obtained from a young woman in good health.

The V call is TRBV5-6, the J call TRBJ2-3, with no clear D. The V gene lost 1 base and the J gene lost 4 bases, with 7 bases spanning the gap. This CDR3 is 13 amino acids long. CDR1 SGHDT and CDR2 YYEEEE come from the germline V gene. The CDR3 reads CASSLTPADTQYF. The DNA of the CDR3 is TGTGCCAGCAGCTTGACTCCCGCAGATACGCAGTATTTT.

This sequence joins TRBV21-1 and TRBJ2-2; the table calls TRBD1, which could not be checked here. TRBV21-1 is annotated as a pseudogene. CDR3 length equals 16 residues. The CDR3 sequence is CASSKRKGQNTGELFF. The CDR3 bases are TGTGCCAGCAGCAAGCGGAAGGGGCAAAACACCGGGGAGCTGTTTTTT.

This clone was detected only a few times. V gene TRBV5-4 combines with J gene TRBJ2-7; 8 bases match TRBD2. The CDR3 spans 15 residues. In germline, CDR1 is SGHNT, CDR2 YYREEE (reference sequence). V was clipped by 0 bases and J by 9 bases; unmatched bases: 11. The DNA of the CDR3 is TGTGCCAGCAGCTTGGGCGGGAGGACAGAAACGAGGCAGTACTTC. Translated: CASSLGGRTETRQYF.

This chain uses TRBV14 with TRBJ2-2, with 12 nucleotides matching TRBD1. The CDR3 runs to 17 residues. After removal of 1 base from V and 5 bases from J, the junction contained 5 bases not matched to a gene. The V gene's germline CDR1 is SGHDN and CDR2 FVKESK. CDR3 in DNA: TGTGCCAGCAGCCAAGTTTGGGGACAGGGGGCGACCGGGGAGCTGTTTTTT. Translation: CASSQVWGQGATGELFF.

The chain joins TRBV6-1 to TRBJ1-5, with D uncertain. Germline lookup yields CDR1 MNHNS and CDR2 SASEGT. V lost 3 bases to trimming and J lost 0 bases, with 9 bases between them. This CDR3 comprises 15 residues. This CDR3 reads CASSDRLLSNQPQHF. CDR3 nucleotide sequence: TGTGCCAGCAGTGATAGACTGCTTAGCAATCAGCCCCAGCATTTT.

The V and J genes are TRBV13 and TRBJ2-7; possible D gene TRBD2, 6 bases. The CDR3 consists of 17 residues. V was cut by 2 bases and J by 5 bases, with 22 bases left in between. Germline CDR1 and CDR2: PRHDT and FYEKMQ (reference sequence). The CDR3 sequence: CASSLNGGPGAPHEQYF. In DNA, the CDR3 is TGTGCCAGCAGCTTAAATGGCGGGCCGGGAGCCCCCCACGAGCAGTACTTC. Full variable domain (outside the CDR3, taken from reference TRBV13 and TRBJ2-7): AAGVIQSPRHLIKEKRETATLKCYPIPRHDTVYWYQQGPGQDPQFLISFYEKMQSDKGSIPDRFSAQQFSDYHSELNMSSLELGDSALYFCASSLNGGPGAPHEQYFGPGTRLTVT.

As regards this clone: A read error is the likely source, as a far larger clone sits one nucleotide away. Other DNA variants within this sample encode the same CDR3. The chain combines TRBV7-2 with TRBJ2-7, with a tentative D call TRBD1 (5 bases). The germline V gene has CDR1 SGHTA and CDR2 FQGNSA. The V end lost 2 bases, the J end lost 3 bases, and 5 bases lay between the germline ends. The CDR3 contains 12 residues. This chain's CDR3 is CASSLQGYEQYF. The CDR3 coding sequence is TGTGCCAGCAGCTTACAGGGCTACGAGCAGTACTTC.